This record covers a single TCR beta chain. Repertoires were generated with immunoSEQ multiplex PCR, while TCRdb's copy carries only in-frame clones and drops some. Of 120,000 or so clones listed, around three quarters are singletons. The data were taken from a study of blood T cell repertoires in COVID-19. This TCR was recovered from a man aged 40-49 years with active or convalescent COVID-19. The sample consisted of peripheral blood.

The CDR3: CASSFDRSEQYF. As DNA, the CDR3 is TGCGCCAGCAGCTTTGACAGGTCCGAGCAGTACTTC. This chain connects TRBV5-1 to TRBJ2-7; a possible D gene is TRBD1 (6 bases). The V end lost 2 bases, the J end lost 6 bases, and 9 bases lay between the germline ends. Germline V CDR1 and CDR2: SGHRS, YFSETQ. This CDR3 comprises 12 residues. The entire variable domain, with the rest obtained from reference TRBV5-1 and TRBJ2-7, is as follows: KAGVTQTPRYLIKTRGQQVTLSCSPISGHRSVSWYQQTPGQGLQFLFEYFSETQRNKGNFPGRFSGRQFSNSRSEMNVSTLELGDSALYLCASSFDRSEQYFGPGTRLTVT.